A selection of T cell receptor beta chains follows, all from one sample in a study of Ad26.COV2.S vaccination and SARS-CoV-2 variants. Libraries were prepared by immunoSEQ multiplex PCR; TCRdb keeps only in-frame clonotypes and omits some of them. The sample carries about 350,000 clones, about 85% recorded once. The input for sequencing was peripheral blood, taken in a trial of Ad26.COV2.S vaccine versus placebo. These receptors were obtained from a person between 18 and 65 years old who received the Ad26.COV2.S COVID-19 vaccine or a placebo. Each CDR3 is given with its conserved first and last residue. D genes are given only for firm matches. Expanded clones are given a class, and other clones once, few, many or no size at all.

v_gene,abundance,d_gene,len,j_gene,CDR3aa,CDR3nt
TRBV6-5,NA,TRBD1,15,TRBJ1-3,CASSSQGAAGNTIYF,TGTGCCAGCAGTTCACAGGGGGCGGCTGGAAACACCATATATTTT
TRBV3-1/TRBV3-2,NA,NA,15,TRBJ2-2,CASSHLRLGTGELFF,TGTGCCAGCAGCCACCTCCGGTTGGGCACCGGGGAGCTGTTTTTT
TRBV11-2,NA,NA,15,TRBJ2-7,CASSLIRGAPLEQYF,TGTGCCAGCAGTCTAATCCGGGGGGCGCCCCTCGAGCAGTACTTC
TRBV10-1,NA,NA,15,TRBJ2-5,CASSVRGGPGETQYF,TGCGCCAGCAGTGTGAGGGGAGGACCGGGGGAGACCCAGTACTTC
TRBV30,NA,NA,13,TRBJ2-3,CAWGRGEADTQYF,TGTGCCTGGGGTCGAGGGGAGGCCGATACGCAGTATTTT
TRBV6-1,once,NA,15,TRBJ1-4,CASSEPGAFRKKLFF,TGTGCCAGCAGTGAGCCGGGCGCCTTCAGAAAAAAACTGTTTTTT
TRBV27,few,NA,15,TRBJ1-5,CASRRHRDSNQPQHF,TGTGCCAGTAGAAGACATCGGGACAGCAATCAGCCCCAGCATTTT
TRBV7-2,NA,NA,15,TRBJ2-7,CASSMTLNLVYEQYF,TGTGCCAGCAGCATGACTTTGAACCTCGTCTACGAGCAGTACTTC
TRBV27,NA,NA,12,TRBJ2-5,CASRLRGGPQYF,TGTGCCAGCAGACTTCGAGGGGGGCCCCAGTACTTC
TRBV6-6,few,TRBD2,16,TRBJ2-5,CASRQGASSGTKTQYF,TGTGCCAGCAGACAAGGGGCTTCTAGCGGGACAAAGACCCAGTACTTC
TRBV18,NA,NA,13,TRBJ1-3,CASSPFDEDTIYF,TGTGCCAGCTCACCATTTGACGAAGACACCATATATTTT
TRBV18,few,NA,16,TRBJ2-3,CASSPRREASTDTQYF,TGTGCCAGCTCACCACGGAGGGAGGCCAGCACAGATACGCAGTATTTT
TRBV7-2,NA,TRBD2,13,TRBJ2-7,CASSSREGYEQYF,TGTGCCAGCAGCTCCCGGGAGGGCTACGAGCAGTACTTC
TRBV7-6,NA,NA,17,TRBJ1-3,CASSLVPAGASGNTIYF,TGTGCCAGCAGCTTAGTCCCGGCGGGAGCCTCTGGAAACACCATATATTTT
TRBV4-3,NA,NA,13,TRBJ1-4,CASSQDKKNKLFF,TGCGCCAGCAGCCAAGATAAGAAGAATAAACTGTTTTTT
TRBV5-5,NA,NA,11,TRBJ1-6,CASILNSPLHF,TGTGCCAGCATCCTAAATTCACCCCTCCACTTT
TRBV5-1,NA,NA,16,TRBJ2-4,CASSSSSGYGGNIQYF,TGCGCCAGCAGCTCAAGTTCAGGGTATGGTGGAAACATTCAGTACTTC
TRBV6-2/TRBV6-3,NA,NA,12,TRBJ2-1,CASSRGTLEQFF,TGTGCCAGCAGTCGGGGGACCCTAGAGCAGTTCTTC
TRBV5-1,many,NA,18,TRBJ1-1,CASSLGTFKEVMNTEAFF,TGCGCCAGCAGCTTGGGCACCTTTAAAGAAGTTATGAACACTGAAGCTTTCTTT
TRBV5-1,NA,NA,14,TRBJ2-7,CASRAAGTQYEQYF,TGCGCCAGCAGAGCTGCAGGGACCCAATACGAGCAGTACTTC
TRBV7-9,NA,NA,16,TRBJ2-4,CASRPPFRLSKNIQYF,TGTGCCAGCAGACCCCCTTTTCGGCTGTCCAAAAACATTCAGTACTTC
TRBV6-5,NA,NA,12,TRBJ2-7,CASRDSFYEQYF,TGTGCCAGCAGGGACAGCTTCTACGAGCAGTACTTC
TRBV18,NA,TRBD1,15,TRBJ1-4,CASSLNRGGDEKLFF,TGTGCCAGCTCACTAAACAGGGGTGGCGATGAAAAACTGTTTTTT
TRBV5-4,few,TRBD1,15,TRBJ1-6,CASSSDGTGESPLHF,TGTGCCAGCAGCTCGGACGGGACAGGGGAATCACCCCTCCACTTT
TRBV30,NA,NA,12,TRBJ1-2,CAWSVLNFGYTF,TGTGCCTGGAGTGTACTTAATTTTGGCTACACCTTC
TRBV15,NA,NA,18,TRBJ1-4,CATSRETEHGETNEKLFF,TGTGCCACCAGCCGAGAAACAGAACATGGGGAAACTAATGAAAAACTGTTTTTT
TRBV7-9,NA,NA,17,TRBJ2-1,CASSLDFQSTSYNEQFF,TGTGCCAGCAGCTTAGATTTCCAGTCTACTTCCTACAATGAGCAGTTCTTC
TRBV7-2,NA,NA,13,TRBJ2-1,CASSLGHNNEQFF,TGTGCCAGCAGCTTAGGACATAACAATGAGCAGTTCTTC
TRBV7-8,NA,TRBD1,15,TRBJ1-4,CASSDWDRGTEKLFF,TGTGCCAGCAGCGACTGGGACAGGGGAACGGAAAAACTGTTTTTT